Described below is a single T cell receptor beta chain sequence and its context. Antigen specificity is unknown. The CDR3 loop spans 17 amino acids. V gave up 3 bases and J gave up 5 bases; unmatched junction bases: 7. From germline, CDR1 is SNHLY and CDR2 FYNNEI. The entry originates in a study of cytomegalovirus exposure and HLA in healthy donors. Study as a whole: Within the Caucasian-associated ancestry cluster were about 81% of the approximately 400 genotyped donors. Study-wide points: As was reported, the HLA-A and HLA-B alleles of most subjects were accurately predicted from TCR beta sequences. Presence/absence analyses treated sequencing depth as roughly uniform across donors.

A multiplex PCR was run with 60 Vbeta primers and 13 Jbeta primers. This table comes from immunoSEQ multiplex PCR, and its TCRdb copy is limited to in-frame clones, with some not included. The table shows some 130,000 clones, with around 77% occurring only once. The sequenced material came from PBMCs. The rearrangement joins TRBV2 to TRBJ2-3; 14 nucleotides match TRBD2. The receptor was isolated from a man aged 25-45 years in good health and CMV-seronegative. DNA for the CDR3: TGTGCCAGCAGTGATAGAGGACTAGCGGGAGGAATAGATACGCAGTATTTT. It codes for CASSDRGLAGGIDTQYF.